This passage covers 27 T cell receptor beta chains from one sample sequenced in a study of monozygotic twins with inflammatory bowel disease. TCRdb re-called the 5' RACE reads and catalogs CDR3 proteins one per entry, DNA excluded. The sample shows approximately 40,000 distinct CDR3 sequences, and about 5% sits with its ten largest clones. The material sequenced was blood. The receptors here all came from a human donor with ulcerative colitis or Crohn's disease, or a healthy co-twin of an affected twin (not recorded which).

The CDR3 loop reads CASSQKGGPLHF. The rearrangement uses TRBV27 and TRBJ1-6; with no DNA, the TCRdb D assignment of TRBD1 cannot be verified. Germline values: CDR1 MNHEY, CDR2 SMNVEV (reference sequence). The CDR3 extends over 12 amino acids.

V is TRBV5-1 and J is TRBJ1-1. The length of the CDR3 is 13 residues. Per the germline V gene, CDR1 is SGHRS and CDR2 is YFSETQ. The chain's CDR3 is CASSSFLNTEAFF. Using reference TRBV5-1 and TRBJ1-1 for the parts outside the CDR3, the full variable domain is KAGVTQTPRYLIKTRGQQVTLSCSPISGHRSVSWYQQTPGQGLQFLFEYFSETQRNKGNFPGRFSGRQFSNSRSEMNVSTLELGDSALYLCASSSFLNTEAFFGQGTRLTVV.

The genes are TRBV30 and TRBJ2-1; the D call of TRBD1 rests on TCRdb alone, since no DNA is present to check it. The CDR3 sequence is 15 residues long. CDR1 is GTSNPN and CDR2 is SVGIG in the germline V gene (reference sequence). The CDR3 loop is CAWSADLSGRNEQFF.

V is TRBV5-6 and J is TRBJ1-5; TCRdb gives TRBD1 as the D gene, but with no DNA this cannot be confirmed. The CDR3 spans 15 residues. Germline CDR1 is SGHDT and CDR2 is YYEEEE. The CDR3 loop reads CASSLNQGGNQPQHF.

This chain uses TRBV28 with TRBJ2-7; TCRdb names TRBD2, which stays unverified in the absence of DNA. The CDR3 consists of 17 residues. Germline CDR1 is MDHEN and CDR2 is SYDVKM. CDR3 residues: CASSLSVGTSGAYEQYF.

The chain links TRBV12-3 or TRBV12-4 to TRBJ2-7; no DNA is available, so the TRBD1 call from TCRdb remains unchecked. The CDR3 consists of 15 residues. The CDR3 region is CASTAGTGGTYEQYF.

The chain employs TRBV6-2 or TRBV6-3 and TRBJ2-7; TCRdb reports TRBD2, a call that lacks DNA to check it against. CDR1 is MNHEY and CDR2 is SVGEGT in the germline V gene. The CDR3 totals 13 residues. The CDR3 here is CASFGPWAYEQYF.

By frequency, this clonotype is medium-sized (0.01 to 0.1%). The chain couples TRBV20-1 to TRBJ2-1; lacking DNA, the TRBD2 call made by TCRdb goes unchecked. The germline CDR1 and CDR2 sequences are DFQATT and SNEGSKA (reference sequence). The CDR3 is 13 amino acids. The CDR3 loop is CSAMTSGIGEQFF.

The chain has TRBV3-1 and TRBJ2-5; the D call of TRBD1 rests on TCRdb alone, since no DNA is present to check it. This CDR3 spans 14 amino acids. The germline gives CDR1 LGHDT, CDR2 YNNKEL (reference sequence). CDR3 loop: CASSLQGAQGTQYF.

The CDR3 is CASSQDRGGNTEAFF. The V and J genes are TRBV4-3 and TRBJ1-1; TCRdb designates TRBD1, a call that cannot be tested without DNA. Germline CDR1 reads LGHNA; CDR2 reads YSLEER. The CDR3 has 15 residues.

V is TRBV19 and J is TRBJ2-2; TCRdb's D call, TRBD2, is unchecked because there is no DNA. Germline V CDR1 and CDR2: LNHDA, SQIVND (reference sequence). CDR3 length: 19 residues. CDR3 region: CASSIDLAGDFANTGELFF.

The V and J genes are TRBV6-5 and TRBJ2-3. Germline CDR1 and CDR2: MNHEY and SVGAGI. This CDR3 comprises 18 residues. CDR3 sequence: CASSYSFGEGQRTDTQYF.

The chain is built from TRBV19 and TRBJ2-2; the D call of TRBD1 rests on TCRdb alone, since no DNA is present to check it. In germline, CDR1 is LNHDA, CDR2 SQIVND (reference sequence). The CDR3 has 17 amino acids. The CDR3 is CASSIRQGPGGTGELFF.

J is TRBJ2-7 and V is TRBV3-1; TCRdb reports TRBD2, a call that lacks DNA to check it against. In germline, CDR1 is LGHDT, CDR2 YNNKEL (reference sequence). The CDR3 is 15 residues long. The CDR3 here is CASSQDSPSSYEQYF.

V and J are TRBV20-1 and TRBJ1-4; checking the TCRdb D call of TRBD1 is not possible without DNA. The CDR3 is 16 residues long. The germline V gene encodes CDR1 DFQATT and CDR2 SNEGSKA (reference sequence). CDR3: CSAEQGQGAGDEKLFF.

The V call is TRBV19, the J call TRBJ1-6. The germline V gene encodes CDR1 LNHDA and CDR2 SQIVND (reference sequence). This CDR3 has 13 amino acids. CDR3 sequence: CASTAREDSPLHF. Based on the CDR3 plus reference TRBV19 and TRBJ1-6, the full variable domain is DGGITQSPKYLFRKEGQNVTLSCEQNLNHDAMYWYRQDPGQGLRLIYYSQIVNDFQKGDIAEGYSVSREKKESFPLTVTSAQKNPTAFYLCASTAREDSPLHFGNGTRLTVT.

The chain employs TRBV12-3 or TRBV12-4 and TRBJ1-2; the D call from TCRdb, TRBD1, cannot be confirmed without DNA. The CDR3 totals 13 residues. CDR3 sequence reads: CASRPLSAGGYTF.

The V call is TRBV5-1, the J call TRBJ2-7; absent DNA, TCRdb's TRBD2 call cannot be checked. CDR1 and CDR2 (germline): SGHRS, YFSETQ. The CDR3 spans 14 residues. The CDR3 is CASRTSPTTYEQYF.

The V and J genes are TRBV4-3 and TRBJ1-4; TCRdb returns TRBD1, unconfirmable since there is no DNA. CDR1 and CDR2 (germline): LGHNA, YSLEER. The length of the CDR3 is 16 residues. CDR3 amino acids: CASSQNRNRGNEKLFF.

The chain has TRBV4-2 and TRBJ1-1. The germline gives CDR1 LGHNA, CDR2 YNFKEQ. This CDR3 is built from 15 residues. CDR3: CASSQGLEVNTEAFF.

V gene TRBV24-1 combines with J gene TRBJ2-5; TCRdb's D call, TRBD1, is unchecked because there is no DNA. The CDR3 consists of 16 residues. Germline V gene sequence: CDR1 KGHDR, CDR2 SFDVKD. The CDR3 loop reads CATRTTDGTGRETQYF.

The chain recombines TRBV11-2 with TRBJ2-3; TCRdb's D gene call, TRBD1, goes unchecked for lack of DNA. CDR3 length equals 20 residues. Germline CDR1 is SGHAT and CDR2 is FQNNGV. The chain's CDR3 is CASSSRDREPSFSVTDTQYF.

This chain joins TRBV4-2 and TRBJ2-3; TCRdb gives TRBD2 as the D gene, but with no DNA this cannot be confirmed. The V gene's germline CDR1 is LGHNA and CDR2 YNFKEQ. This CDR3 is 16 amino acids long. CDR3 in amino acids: CASSHATSGGADTQYF.

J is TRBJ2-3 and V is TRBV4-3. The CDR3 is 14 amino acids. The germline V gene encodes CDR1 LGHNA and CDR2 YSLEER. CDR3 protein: CASSQDQGKDTQYF.

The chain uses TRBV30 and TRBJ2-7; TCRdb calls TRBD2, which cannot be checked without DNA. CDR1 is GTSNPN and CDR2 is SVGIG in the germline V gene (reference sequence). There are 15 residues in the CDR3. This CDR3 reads CAWSVGGSISYEQYF.

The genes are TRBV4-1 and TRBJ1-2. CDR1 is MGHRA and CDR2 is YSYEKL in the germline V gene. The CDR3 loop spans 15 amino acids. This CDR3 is CASSRSGALFYGYTF.

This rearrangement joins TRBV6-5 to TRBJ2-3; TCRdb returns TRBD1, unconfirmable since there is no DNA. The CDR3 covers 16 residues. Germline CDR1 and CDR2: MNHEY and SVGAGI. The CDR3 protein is CASKPSRESGTDTQYF.